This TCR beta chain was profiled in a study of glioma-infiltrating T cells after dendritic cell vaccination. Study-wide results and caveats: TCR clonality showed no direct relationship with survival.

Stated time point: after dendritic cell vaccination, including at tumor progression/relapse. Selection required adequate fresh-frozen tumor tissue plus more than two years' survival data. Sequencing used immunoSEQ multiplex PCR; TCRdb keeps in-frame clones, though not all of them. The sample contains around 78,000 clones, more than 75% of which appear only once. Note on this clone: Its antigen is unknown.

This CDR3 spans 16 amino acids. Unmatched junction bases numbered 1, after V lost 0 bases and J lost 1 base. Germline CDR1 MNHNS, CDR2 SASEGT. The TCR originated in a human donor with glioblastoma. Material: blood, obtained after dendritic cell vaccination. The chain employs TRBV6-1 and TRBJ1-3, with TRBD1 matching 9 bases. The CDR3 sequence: CASSEAGQGSGNTIYF. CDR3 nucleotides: TGTGCCAGCAGTGAAGCGGGACAGGGATCTGGAAACACCATATATTTT.